The TCR beta chain under discussion was sequenced for a study of identical twins. As concerns this clonotype: What it binds is unknown.

Each CDR3 protein gets one entry after TCRdb re-called the 5' RACE reads with MiXCR. The sample holds approximately 500,000 distinct CDR3 sequences, around 15% seen once. This CDR3 region has 13 residues. In germline, CDR1 is ENHRY, CDR2 SYGVKD. V lost 4 bases, J lost 1 base, and 7 bases lay in between. General observations from the study: High-abundance cord blood beta clonotypes had fewer insertions; memory repertoires showed none.

The data were also submitted as part of a second study, on yellow fever vaccine responses in identical twins.

The V and J genes are TRBV10-3 and TRBJ2-5; no clear D. The TCR sequence derives from a young woman in good health. Sequenced input: CD4+ T cells sorted from blood. CDR3 region: CAISVNGQETQYF. The CDR3 DNA is TGTGCCATCAGTGTGAACGGCCAAGAGACCCAGTACTTC.